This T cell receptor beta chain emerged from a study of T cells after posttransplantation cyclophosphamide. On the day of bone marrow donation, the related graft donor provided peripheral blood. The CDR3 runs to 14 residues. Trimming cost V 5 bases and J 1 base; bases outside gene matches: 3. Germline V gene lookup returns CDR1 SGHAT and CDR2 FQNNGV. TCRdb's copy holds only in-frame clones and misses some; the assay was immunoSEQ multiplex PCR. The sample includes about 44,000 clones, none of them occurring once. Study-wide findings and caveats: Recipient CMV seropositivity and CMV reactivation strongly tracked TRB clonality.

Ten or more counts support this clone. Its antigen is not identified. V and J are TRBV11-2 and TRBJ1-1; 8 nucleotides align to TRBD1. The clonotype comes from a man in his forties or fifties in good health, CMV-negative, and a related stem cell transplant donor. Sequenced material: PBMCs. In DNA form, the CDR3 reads TGTGCCAGCAGCCGGGGACAGGAGAACACTGAAGCTTTCTTT. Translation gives CASSRGQENTEAFF.